What follows are 8 T cell receptor beta chains derived from one specimen sequenced in a study of blood T cell repertoires in COVID-19. The method was immunoSEQ multiplex PCR; TCRdb's version includes in-frame clones alone and lacks a portion of them. The sample has some 240,000 clones, 65% to 85% seen once. Sequencing used PBMCs or T cells enriched from blood (not recorded which). The receptors stem from a middle-aged man who had recovered from COVID-19.

V is TRBV18 and J is TRBJ2-2, with 14 bases that match TRBD2. J was trimmed by 6 bases and V by 6 bases; bases with no gene match: 0. The CDR3 is 14 amino acids. Germline-derived CDR1 and CDR2 are KGHSH and LQKENI. CDR3 region: CASSGLAGAGELFF. The DNA of the CDR3 is TGTGCCAGCTCGGGACTAGCGGGAGCCGGGGAGCTGTTTTTT.

V is TRBV3-1 (or the pseudogene TRBV3-2) and J is TRBJ1-4; D uncertain. The CDR3 length is 14 residues. Germline CDR1 and CDR2: LGHDT and YNNKEL (reference sequence). V was shortened by 6 bases and J by 3 bases, with 11 bases between the two germline ends. The CDR3 DNA sequence: TGTGCCAGCAGAAAAGGAGGAGCTAATGAAAAACTGTTTTTT. Encoded protein: CASRKGGANEKLFF.

Details on this clone: Germline is not matched at one junction end, which may reflect a read error. The chain recombines TRBV5-1 with TRBJ2-3; 8 bases agree with TRBD1. The CDR3 is 13 residues long. CDR1 and CDR2 (germline): SGHRS, YFSETQ. CDR3 sequence (DNA): TGCGCCAGCAGCCCCTATGGGACAGGTACGCAGTATTTT. It is translated as CASSPYGTGTQYF. Combining the CDR3 with reference TRBV5-1 and TRBJ2-3 gives the whole variable domain KAGVTQTPRYLIKTRGQQVTLSCSPISGHRSVSWYQQTPGQGLQFLFEYFSETQRNKGNFPGRFSGRQFSNSRSEMNVSTLELGDSALYLCASSPYGTGTQYFGPGTRLTVL.

The chain joins TRBV18 to TRBJ2-5; the match to TRBD1 covers 7 bases. V was pared by 3 bases and J by 5 bases, with 9 bases of the junction left unmatched. The CDR3 length is 15 residues. The germline gives CDR1 KGHSH, CDR2 LQKENI. The CDR3 sequence is CASSPQDRPRETQYF. CDR3 sequence (DNA): TGTGCCAGCTCACCCCAGGACAGGCCCCGGGAGACCCAGTACTTC.

The chain combines TRBV7-9 with TRBJ2-1; possibly TRBD2 for D (6 bases). This CDR3 is 11 amino acids long. Germline CDR1 and CDR2: SEHNR and FQNEAQ (reference sequence). The germline V and J ends were trimmed by 11 bases and 4 bases, with 9 bases remaining between them. The CDR3 here is CAGGDYNEQFF. The CDR3 DNA reads TGTGCCGGAGGGGATTACAATGAGCAGTTCTTC.

The V and J genes are TRBV10-3 and TRBJ2-5, with 8 positions matching TRBD2. The CDR3 contains 13 residues. V shed 9 bases and J 3 bases; nucleotides not matched to a gene: 6. Germline V gene lookup returns CDR1 ENHRY and CDR2 SYGVKD. CDR3 amino acids: CAIKGLVEETQYF. The DNA of the CDR3 is TGTGCCATTAAGGGACTAGTCGAAGAGACCCAGTACTTC.

The J gene is TRBJ1-1, the V gene TRBV9; D is unclear. The CDR3 consists of 14 residues. CDR1 is SGDLS and CDR2 is YYNGEE in the germline V gene. V was clipped by 0 bases and J by 4 bases, with 10 bases between them. The CDR3 here is CASSVAQAGTEAFF. The CDR3 bases are TGTGCCAGCAGCGTAGCTCAGGCAGGCACTGAAGCTTTCTTT. Together with reference TRBV9 and TRBJ1-1, the CDR3 gives the full variable domain: DSGVTQTPKHLITATGQRVTLRCSPRSGDLSVYWYQQSLDQGLQFLIQYYNGEERAKGNILERFSAQQFPDLHSELNLSSLELGDSALYFCASSVAQAGTEAFFGQGTRLTVV.

V and J are TRBV2 and TRBJ2-5, with 7 nucleotides matching TRBD1. The J segment lost 5 bases and the V segment lost 6 bases, leaving 3 bases of the junction unmatched. The germline CDR1 and CDR2 sequences are SNHLY and FYNNEI. The CDR3 extends over 12 amino acids. The CDR3 sequence: CASRTGRETQYF. The DNA for the CDR3 is TGTGCCAGCAGGACAGGGCGGGAGACCCAGTACTTC.